The clone carrying this TCR beta chain was counted only a few times. The data originate from a study of blood T cell repertoires in COVID-19. Study information: Samples representing acute and convalescent COVID-19 were sourced from the United States, Italy and Spain. The analysed material was cDNA or gDNA that came from T cells, B-cell-depleted T cells, or PBMCs.

Original handling: Amplification of reference gene primers was used by the study to estimate nucleated cell counts. The assay was immunoSEQ multiplex PCR, and TCRdb's table has in-frame clones only and misses some. Clone size and the V and J calls come from that table; the DNA yielded D and trimming. The sample includes under 85,000 clones, nearly 90% of them seen just once. V was pared by 4 bases and J by 4 bases, with 32 bases of the junction left unmatched. Germline assignment: CDR1 SGDLS and CDR2 YYNGEE. The CDR3 length is 23 residues. Sequenced input: peripheral blood. This TCR was recovered from a man between 65 and 85 years old with acute or convalescent COVID-19. The J gene is TRBJ2-1, the V gene TRBV9, with TRBD1 matching 7 bases. The chain's CDR3 is CASSPGRTDQGGPVREIYNEQFF. The CDR3 DNA reads as TGTGCCAGCAGCCCGGGACGGACGGACCAAGGGGGCCCCGTCCGAGAGATTTACAATGAGCAGTTCTTC.